This TCR beta chain was obtained from a study of T-cell memory formation after mild COVID-19. The CDR3 length is 12 residues. Germline values: CDR1 MDHEN, CDR2 SYDVKM. Trimming removed 6 bases at V and 10 bases at J, with 13 bases between. TCRdb reprocessed the 5' RACE reads with MiXCR, giving one entry per CDR3 protein. The table includes around 200,000 distinct CDR3 sequences, over 9% detected once. The V call is TRBV28, the J call TRBJ2-1, with TRBD2 as a possible D gene (5 bases). The sequencing input was PBMCs or a T cell subset sorted from them (not recorded which). The sequence was obtained from a man aged 18 to 35 who had mild COVID-19 (a few samples of this study predate the infection). Cell type and time point are not known. CDR3 sequence reads: CASSLTGFEQFF. CDR3 DNA: TGTGCCAGCAGCCTGACGGGGTTCGAGCAGTTCTTC.